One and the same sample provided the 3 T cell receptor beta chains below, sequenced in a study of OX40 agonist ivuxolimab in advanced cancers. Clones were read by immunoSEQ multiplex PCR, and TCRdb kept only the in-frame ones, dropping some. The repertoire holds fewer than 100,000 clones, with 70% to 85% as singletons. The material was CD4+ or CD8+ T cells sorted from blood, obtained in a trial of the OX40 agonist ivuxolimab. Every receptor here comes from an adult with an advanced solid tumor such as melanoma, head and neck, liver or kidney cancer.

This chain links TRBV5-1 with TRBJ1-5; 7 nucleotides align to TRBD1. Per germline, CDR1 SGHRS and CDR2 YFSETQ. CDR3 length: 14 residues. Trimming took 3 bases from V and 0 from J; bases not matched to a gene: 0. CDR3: CASSWDSSNQPQHF. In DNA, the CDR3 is TGCGCCAGCAGCTGGGACAGTAGCAATCAGCCCCAGCATTTT.

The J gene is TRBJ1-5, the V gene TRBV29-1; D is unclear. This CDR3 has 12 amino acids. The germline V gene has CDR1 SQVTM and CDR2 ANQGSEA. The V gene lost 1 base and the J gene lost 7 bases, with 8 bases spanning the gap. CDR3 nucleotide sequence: TGCAGCGTTGAAGTTAATGGACAGCCCCAGCATTTT. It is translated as CSVEVNGQPQHF.

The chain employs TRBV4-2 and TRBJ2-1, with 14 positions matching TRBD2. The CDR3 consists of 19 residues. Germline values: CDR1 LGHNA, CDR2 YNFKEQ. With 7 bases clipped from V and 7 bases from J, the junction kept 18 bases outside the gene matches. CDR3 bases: TGTGCCAGCAAAGGCGGGGGACTAGCGGGAGCGTACAGTATAAATGAGCAGTTCTTC. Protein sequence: CASKGGGLAGAYSINEQFF.